These 7 T cell receptor beta chains share one sample of origin, sequenced in a study of early T cells in non-severe SARS-CoV-2 infection. A single record per CDR3 protein comes from TCRdb applying MiXCR to the 5' RACE reads. The profile shows roughly 110,000 distinct CDR3 sequences, roughly 10% of them singletons. Material: whole blood. The receptors shown here come from an adult who was a healthcare worker with PCR-confirmed SARS-CoV-2 infection or an uninfected control (not recorded which).

This clonotype was detected only a few times. The chain couples TRBV7-6 to TRBJ1-3; D is possibly TRBD1 (6 bases). Germline CDR1 SGHVS, CDR2 FNYEAQ. Trimming pared 6 bases from V and 1 base from J, leaving 13 bases between. CDR3 length equals 15 residues. The CDR3 spells CASSLRGLSGNTIYF. The CDR3 region has the DNA TGTGCCAGCAGTCTTCGGGGGCTATCTGGAAACACCATATATTTT.

The chain uses TRBV18 and TRBJ1-1; D is unclear. The CDR3 has 14 residues. V dropped 6 bases and J dropped 2 bases, with 13 bases sitting between them. The germline CDR1 and CDR2 sequences are KGHSH and LQKENI. The CDR3 protein is CASSPGGFNTEAFF. CDR3 DNA: TGTGCCAGCTCCCCGGGAGGCTTCAACACTGAAGCTTTCTTT.

This clonotype has ten or more counts. This rearrangement joins TRBV6-2 or TRBV6-3 to TRBJ2-1; D remains ambiguous. CDR1 is MNHEY and CDR2 is SVGEGT in the germline V gene. V dropped 6 bases and J dropped 5 bases, with 14 bases sitting between them. CDR3 length equals 14 residues. CDR3 bases: TGTGCCAGCAGGCTTTTAAGAGGTCACAATGAGCAGTTCTTC. Translated, it gives CASRLLRGHNEQFF.

This clonotype has a count of ten or more. CDR3 coding DNA: TGTGCCAGCAGCGTAAGACCCGACGTGGAAAAGAACACTGAAGCTTTCTTT. It encodes CASSVRPDVEKNTEAFF. The genes are TRBV9 and TRBJ1-1; no clear D gene. Trimming removed 1 base from V and 1 base from J, with 17 bases in between. Germline V gene lookup returns CDR1 SGDLS and CDR2 YYNGEE. The CDR3 sequence is 17 residues long.

The J gene is TRBJ2-5, the V gene TRBV12-3 or TRBV12-4; 9 nucleotides agree with TRBD2. The CDR3 runs to 14 residues. Trimming took 3 bases from V and 9 from J; bases not matched to a gene: 8. CDR3 protein: CASSLEAGGSAQYF. The CDR3 DNA reads TGTGCCAGCAGTTTGGAAGCGGGGGGAAGTGCCCAGTACTTC.

The V gene is TRBV6-6, the J gene TRBJ2-7, with D unresolved. From germline, CDR1 is MNHNY and CDR2 SVGAGI (reference sequence). With 2 bases removed from V and 2 bases from J, the gap between germline ends came to 22 bases. The CDR3 spans 18 residues. This CDR3 is CASSYGFLTNLGTYEQYF. CDR3 coding DNA: TGTGCCAGCAGTTACGGGTTTCTTACCAATCTGGGAACCTACGAGCAGTACTTC.

Many counts were recorded for this clonotype. This chain uses TRBV7-8 with TRBJ1-5; TRBD1 matches 8 bases. Germline V CDR1 and CDR2: SGHVS, FQNEAQ. V lost 1 base to trimming and J lost 5 bases; unmatched junction nucleotides: 4. This CDR3 spans 15 amino acids. The CDR3 is CASSLGQGLYQPQHF. Written as DNA, the CDR3 is TGTGCCAGCAGCTTAGGACAGGGGCTGTATCAGCCCCAGCATTTT.